A selection of T cell receptor beta chains follows, all from one sample in a study of T-cell reconstitution after alpha-beta-depleted transplantation in children. One entry per CDR3 protein, called by TCRdb with MiXCR from the PCR reads. Of some 500,000 distinct CDR3 sequences in the sample, about 33% were seen once. Material: PBMCs from the stem cell graft donor, obtained from the stem cell graft. These receptors originate from a human donor who donated a stem cell graft to a child with aplastic anemia. Both conserved end residues are part of each CDR3. A D gene is named only where the DNA matches it firmly. Size is stated for part of the rows, as once, few or many counts, or as a class when the clone is expanded.

V	length	D	J	size	DNA	CDR3
TRBV30	13	-	TRBJ1-2	few	TGTGCCTGGTACGGGAATCCTAACTATGGCTACACCTTC	CAWYGNPNYGYTF
TRBV5-1	13	-	TRBJ2-6	-	TGCGCCAGCAGCTTAGAGTTAACCAACGTCCTGACTTTC	CASSLELTNVLTF
TRBV30	16	-	TRBJ1-2	-	TGTGCCTGGAGTGTACCCTATACCGGGGTTAACTATGGCTACACCTTC	CAWSVPYTGVNYGYTF
TRBV12-3/TRBV12-4	17	TRBD2	TRBJ2-1	few	TGTGCCAGCAGTTTTTTCAGTCCTAGCGGGAGAGGAAATGAGCAGTTCTTC	CASSFFSPSGRGNEQFF
TRBV14	13	-	TRBJ2-7	-	TGTGCCAGCAGCCCTCGGTTAGGGTGGGAGCAGTACTTC	CASSPRLGWEQYF
TRBV12-3/TRBV12-4	13	TRBD2	TRBJ2-7	few	TGTGCCAGCTGCCCTAGCGGGGCCGTGGAGCAGTACTTC	CASCPSGAVEQYF
TRBV11-2	17	TRBD2	TRBJ2-3	-	TGTGCCAGCAGCTTAGAAATGGCTAGCGGGTACACAGATACGCAGTATTTT	CASSLEMASGYTDTQYF
TRBV9	15	TRBD1	TRBJ2-3	-	TGTGCCAGCACCGGTGGACAGGGCGCCACAGATACGCAGTATTTT	CASTGGQGATDTQYF
TRBV7-2	15	TRBD2	TRBJ2-5	-	TGTGCCAGCAGCTTAGGGGGGGGGATCCAAGAGACCCAGTACTTC	CASSLGGGIQETQYF
TRBV6-1	15	TRBD2	TRBJ2-3	few	TGTGCCAGCAGTCGGACTAGCGGGATGGCAGATACGCAGTATTTT	CASSRTSGMADTQYF
TRBV12-3/TRBV12-4	15	TRBD2	TRBJ2-2	few	TGTGCCAGCAGTTTAAGTAGCGGGAGGGCCCGGGAGCTGTTTTTT	CASSLSSGRARELFF
TRBV5-1	16	-	TRBJ2-5	-	TGCACCAGCAGCTTCCCCCCGGACAGCTCCCAAGAGACCCAGTACTTC	CTSSFPPDSSQETQYF
TRBV24-1	15	-	TRBJ1-6	few	TGTGCCACCAGTGACTCGGCAGAGAGCAATTCACCCCTCCACTTT	CATSDSAESNSPLHF
TRBV12-3/TRBV12-4	14	-	TRBJ2-1	-	TGTGCCAGCCAGGCTTGGGGGTACCACAATGAGCAGTTCTTC	CASQAWGYHNEQFF
TRBV20-1	13	-	TRBJ2-1	few	TGCAGTGCTAGTGAGGGAAGTTACAATGAGCAGTTCTTC	CSASEGSYNEQFF
TRBV24-1	15	-	TRBJ2-7	-	TGTGCCACCAGTGATTCATGGGGGAGGACCTACGAGCAGTACTTC	CATSDSWGRTYEQYF
TRBV10-2	14	TRBD2	TRBJ2-2	few	TGCGCCAGCGGACTAGCGGGGAACACCGGGGAGCTGTTTTTT	CASGLAGNTGELFF